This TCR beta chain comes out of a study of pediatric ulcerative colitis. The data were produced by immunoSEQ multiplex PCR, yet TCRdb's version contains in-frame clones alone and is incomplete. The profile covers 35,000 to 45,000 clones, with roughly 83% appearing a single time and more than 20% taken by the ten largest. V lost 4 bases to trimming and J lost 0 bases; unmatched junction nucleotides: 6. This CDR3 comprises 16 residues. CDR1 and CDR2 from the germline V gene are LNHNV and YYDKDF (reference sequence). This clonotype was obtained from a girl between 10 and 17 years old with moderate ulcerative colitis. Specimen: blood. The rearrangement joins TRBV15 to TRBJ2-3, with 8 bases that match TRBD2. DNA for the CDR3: TGTGCCACCAGCAATCGGGGGGGCGGGAGCACAGATACGCAGTATTTT. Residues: CATSNRGGGSTDTQYF.